The 18 T cell receptor beta chains below were found in one sample sequenced in a study of cytomegalovirus exposure and HLA in healthy donors. The table came from immunoSEQ multiplex PCR; TCRdb's copy has only in-frame clones and leaves some out. The sample yields fewer than 95,000 clones, 84% seen once. The material sequenced was PBMCs. The receptors shown here come from a woman aged 18-29 years in good health and CMV-seropositive.

This clone was counted a few times. The chain joins TRBV6-1 to TRBJ1-2; 8 bases map to TRBD1. J gave up 2 bases and V 6 bases, and 8 bases lay outside the gene matches. Germline lookup yields CDR1 MNHNS and CDR2 SASEGT. The CDR3 consists of 15 residues. The chain's CDR3 is CASRPQGDSNYGYTF. The CDR3 DNA sequence: TGTGCCAGCAGACCACAGGGGGATTCAAACTATGGCTACACCTTC.

A few counts support this clone. The V call is TRBV19, the J call TRBJ1-5; no firm D call. The CDR3 is 16 residues long. Germline values: CDR1 LNHDA, CDR2 SQIVND (reference sequence). V dropped 5 bases and J dropped 0 bases, with 14 bases sitting between them. CDR3 protein: CASSPYSIYSNQPQHF. CDR3 sequence (DNA): TGTGCCAGTAGTCCTTACAGCATTTATAGCAATCAGCCCCAGCATTTT.

The rearrangement uses TRBV2 and TRBJ2-1; 7 bases match TRBD2. Trimming removed 6 bases from V and 4 bases from J; junction bases left unmatched: 9. This CDR3 is 15 amino acids long. From germline, CDR1 is SNHLY and CDR2 FYNNEI. CDR3 sequence (DNA): TGTGCCAGCAGCCGTCTGACGGGGGGTTACAATGAGCAGTTCTTC. It translates to CASSRLTGGYNEQFF.

J is TRBJ2-7 and V is TRBV4-2; 8 bases match TRBD1. CDR1 is LGHNA, CDR2 YNFKEQ, per germline. V shed 1 base and J 0 bases; nucleotides not matched to a gene: 2. The CDR3 contains 15 residues. CDR3 sequence: CASSQGQGNSYEQYF. The CDR3 nucleotides read TGTGCCAGCAGCCAAGGACAGGGGAACTCCTACGAGCAGTACTTC.

The chain is built from TRBV6-4 and TRBJ2-3; 9 positions match TRBD2. Per germline, CDR1 MRHNA and CDR2 SNTAGT. The CDR3 sequence is 15 residues long. Trimming at V came to 6 bases and at J to 2 bases, leaving 6 bases not matched to a gene. The CDR3 sequence: CASSVSGGNTDTQYF. CDR3 DNA sequence: TGTGCCAGCAGCGTTAGCGGGGGAAACACAGATACGCAGTATTTT.

The chain has TRBV9 and TRBJ1-2; a possible D gene is TRBD1 (5 bases). Trimming shortened V by 7 bases and J by 8 bases, and 18 bases separated the two germline ends. This CDR3 has 13 residues. From germline, CDR1 is SGDLS and CDR2 YYNGEE. CDR3 sequence: CASRSIGRGGYTF. For the CDR3, the DNA is TGTGCCAGCCGCTCAATAGGGAGGGGCGGCTACACCTTC.

The genes are TRBV6-1 and TRBJ2-1, with 10 bases identical to TRBD2. V lost 6 bases and J lost 7; bases outside the gene matches: 9. CDR1 MNHNS and CDR2 SASEGT come from the germline V gene. The CDR3 length is 15 residues. The CDR3 is CASSPLAGTPNEQFF. The CDR3 region has the DNA TGTGCCAGCAGCCCACTAGCGGGGACCCCTAATGAGCAGTTCTTC.

The rearrangement links TRBV7-8 to TRBJ2-1, with a weak D call TRBD2 (6 bases). Germline CDR1 is SGHVS and CDR2 is FQNEAQ. The CDR3 contains 13 residues. Trimming cost V 3 bases and J 9 bases, with 12 bases left between them. The CDR3 DNA is TGTGCCAGCAGCTTTTCCACAGCGGGTGAGCAGTTCTTC. Translated, it gives CASSFSTAGEQFF.

The V gene is TRBV21-1, the J gene TRBJ1-1. TRBV21-1 is an annotated pseudogene. The CDR3 consists of 14 residues. The chain's CDR3 is CASREGRINTEAFF. The CDR3 region has the DNA TGTGCCAGCAGGGAGGGACGGATTAACACTGAAGCTTTCTTT.

This clone was observed once. The chain couples TRBV27 to TRBJ2-3; D not resolved. V was clipped by 5 bases and J by 4 bases, with 13 bases between them. The CDR3 covers 14 residues. Germline V gives CDR1 MNHEY, CDR2 SMNVEV (reference sequence). CDR3 residues: CASSPLLVPDTQYF. The CDR3 nucleotides read TGTGCCAGCAGTCCCCTTTTAGTCCCAGATACGCAGTATTTT.

This CDR3 reads CASSLDPQGAQYF. DNA of the CDR3: TGTGCCAGCAGCTTAGATCCACAGGGTGCACAGTACTTC. The rearrangement links TRBV11-2 to TRBJ2-7; D possibly corresponds to TRBD1 (6 bases). V lost 0 bases, J lost 10 bases, and 13 bases lay in between. Looked up from germline, CDR1 is SGHAT and CDR2 is FQNNGV. The CDR3 totals 13 residues.

V gene TRBV14 combines with J gene TRBJ2-3, with 8 bases fitting TRBD1. The J segment lost 2 bases and the V segment lost 5 bases, leaving 6 bases of the junction unmatched. The CDR3 loop spans 15 amino acids. Per the germline V gene, CDR1 is SGHDN and CDR2 is FVKESK. CDR3 nucleotide sequence: TGTGCCAGCAGCTACCGGGACAGGTACACAGATACGCAGTATTTT. Translating it yields CASSYRDRYTDTQYF.

V usage is TRBV7-9 and J usage is TRBJ1-2, with D perhaps TRBD1 (5 bases). Germline assignment: CDR1 SEHNR and CDR2 FQNEAQ (reference sequence). The length of the CDR3 is 16 residues. Trimming took off 8 bases at V and 1 base at J, with 20 bases between the two ends. The CDR3 protein is CASASAQGFNNYGYTF. In DNA, the CDR3 is TGTGCCAGCGCCTCGGCCCAGGGTTTTAATAACTATGGCTACACCTTC. The entire variable domain, with the rest obtained from reference TRBV7-9 and TRBJ1-2, is as follows: DTGVSQNPRHKITKRGQNVTFRCDPISEHNRLYWYRQTLGQGPEFLTYFQNEAQLEKSRLLSDRFSAERPKGSFSTLEIQRTEQGDSAMYLCASASAQGFNNYGYTFGSGTRLTVV.

This clone was seen a single time. J is TRBJ2-3 and V is TRBV7-9; possibly TRBD1 for D (6 bases). CDR1 and CDR2 from the germline V gene are SEHNR and FQNEAQ (reference sequence). V lost 2 bases and J lost 3, with 15 bases in between. The CDR3 is made up of 16 amino acids. In DNA, the CDR3 is TGTGCCAGCAGCTTAAAGGCAGGGGTTGGAACAGATACGCAGTATTTT. It is translated as CASSLKAGVGTDTQYF.

This clone has a single count. V and J are TRBV2 and TRBJ2-5, with D tentatively TRBD1 (6 bases). The V end lost 6 bases, the J end lost 6 bases, and 17 bases lay between the germline ends. The CDR3 totals 14 residues. The germline CDR1 and CDR2 sequences are SNHLY and FYNNEI. CDR3 nucleotide sequence: TGTGCCAGCAGCTCCCGGACAGCGGAAAAGACCCAGTACTTC. As protein: CASSSRTAEKTQYF.

CDR3: CASSPASVSVGYTF. For the CDR3, the DNA is TGTGCCAGCAGCCCCGCAAGCGTTTCGGTGGGCTACACCTTC. The genes are TRBV14 and TRBJ1-2; D not resolved. The CDR3 contains 14 residues. Trimming cost V 4 bases and J 8 bases, with 17 bases left between them. Germline CDR1 is SGHDN and CDR2 is FVKESK.

This rearrangement joins TRBV6-1 to TRBJ2-6; D may be TRBD1 (6 bases). The CDR3 totals 18 residues. Germline V gene lookup returns CDR1 MNHNS and CDR2 SASEGT. V was pared by 3 bases and J by 0 bases, with 15 bases between. CDR3: CASSERRQVRSGANVLTF. CDR3 bases: TGTGCCAGCAGTGAGAGACGACAGGTTCGCTCTGGGGCCAACGTCCTGACTTTC.

The chain recombines TRBV28 with TRBJ2-4, with TRBD1 identical over 7 bases. The CDR3 spans 16 residues. With 10 bases clipped from V and 4 bases from J, the junction kept 16 bases outside the gene matches. CDR1 and CDR2 from the germline V gene are MDHEN and SYDVKM. Here the CDR3 DNA reads TGTGCCATCCTTACGACACGACAGGGAGAGAAAAACATTCAGTACTTC. Its translation is CAILTTRQGEKNIQYF.